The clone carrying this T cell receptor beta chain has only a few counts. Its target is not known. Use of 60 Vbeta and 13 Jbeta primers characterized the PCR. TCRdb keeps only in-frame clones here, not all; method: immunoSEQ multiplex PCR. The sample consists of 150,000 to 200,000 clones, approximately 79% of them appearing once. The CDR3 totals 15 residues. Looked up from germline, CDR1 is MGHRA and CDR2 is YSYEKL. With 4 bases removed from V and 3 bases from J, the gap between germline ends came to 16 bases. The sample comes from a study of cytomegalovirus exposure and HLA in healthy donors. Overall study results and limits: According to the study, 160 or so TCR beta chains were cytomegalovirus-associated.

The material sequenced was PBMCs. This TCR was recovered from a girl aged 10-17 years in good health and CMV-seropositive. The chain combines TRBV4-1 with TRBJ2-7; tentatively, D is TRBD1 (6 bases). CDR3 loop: CASSPQQGSHYEQYF. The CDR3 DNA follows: TGCGCCAGCAGCCCACAACAGGGTAGCCACTACGAGCAGTACTTC.